Listed below are T cell receptor beta chains from one sample, sequenced in a study of T-cell memory formation after mild COVID-19. TCRdb re-analysed the 5' RACE reads in MiXCR, keeping a single row per CDR3 protein. The sample holds 200,000 to 250,000 distinct CDR3 sequences; 15% to 20% are singletons and the top ten take 3.5% to 4%. The sample comprised PBMCs or a T cell subset sorted from them (not recorded which). These receptors originate from a man aged 18-30 years who had mild COVID-19 (a few samples of this study predate the infection). Cell type and time point are not known. Each CDR3 is given with its conserved first and last residue. D genes are given only for firm matches. Only some rows state a clone size, as once, few, many or a class for expanded clones.

DNA | CDR3 | J | V | D | size
TGTGCCAGCAGTTTCGACGGGACAGGGCGAGGAAAACTGTTTTTT | CASSFDGTGRGKLFF | TRBJ1-4 | TRBV27 | TRBD1 | -
TGTGCCAGCAGCGTCGGACAGGCGGGGGATGAAAAACTGTTTTTT | CASSVGQAGDEKLFF | TRBJ1-4 | TRBV9 | TRBD1 | few
TGCGCCAGCAGCCAAGTTCGGCCGGGACAGGGGTCCCACGAGCAGTACTTC | CASSQVRPGQGSHEQYF | TRBJ2-7 | TRBV4-1 | TRBD1 | -
TGTGCCAGCAGCCAAGAACGTCGTACTTCACCCCTCCACTTT | CASSQERRTSPLHF | TRBJ1-6 | TRBV3-1 | - | -
TGTGCCAGCAGCTGTACCCGGACTAGCGGGGGCCTAGGAACAGATACGCAGTATTTT | CASSCTRTSGGLGTDTQYF | TRBJ2-3 | TRBV7-9 | TRBD2 | -
TGCAGTGCTAGTTCCCACGGGGGAAACATTCAGTACTTC | CSASSHGGNIQYF | TRBJ2-4 | TRBV20-1 | - | -
TGTGCCAGCAGCTTAAGGACAGGGGGCGAGACCCAGTACTTC | CASSLRTGGETQYF | TRBJ2-5 | TRBV7-8 | TRBD1 | -
TGTGCCACCAGCGTCCGAGATCTACAAGGAGACGTTCGACCCGGGGAGCTGTTTTTT | CATSVRDLQGDVRPGELFF | TRBJ2-2 | TRBV15 | - | -
TGTGCCAGCTCACCCGGGGGCACAGATACGCAGTATTTT | CASSPGGTDTQYF | TRBJ2-3 | TRBV18 | - | many
TGTGCCAGCAGTTCCCAACTCGCGGGGACAGTCACAGATACGCAGTATTTT | CASSSQLAGTVTDTQYF | TRBJ2-3 | TRBV27 | - | few
TGCGCCAGCACCGGGGGCGGGGGGGCCAGGAATGAGCAGTTCTTC | CASTGGGGARNEQFF | TRBJ2-1 | TRBV5-1 | TRBD2 | -
TGTGCCAGCAGCTTAGGACCCGTTAATAATTCACCCCTCCACTTT | CASSLGPVNNSPLHF | TRBJ1-6 | TRBV7-6 | - | few
TGTGCCAGCAGCGTAGACAGGGTAGTCGCAGATACGCAGTATTTT | CASSVDRVVADTQYF | TRBJ2-3 | TRBV9 | - | -
TGCGCCAGCAGCTTGGTGCCGGGGTCGGGCGAGCAGTACTTC | CASSLVPGSGEQYF | TRBJ2-7 | TRBV5-1 | - | many
TGTGCCAGCAGCTTGCTCCCGAGCCGGGGCACTGAAGCTTTCTTT | CASSLLPSRGTEAFF | TRBJ1-1 | TRBV7-9 | - | -
TGTGCCAGCAGCCCCGGGGCAGACTATGGCTACACCTTC | CASSPGADYGYTF | TRBJ1-2 | TRBV7-3 | - | -
TGTGCCAGCACCAGACCAGGGGCGGGCGACTATGGCTACACCTTC | CASTRPGAGDYGYTF | TRBJ1-2 | TRBV6-5 | - | few
TGCAGCGTTGAACGGGACCAAGAGACCCAGTACTTC | CSVERDQETQYF | TRBJ2-5 | TRBV29-1 | - | -
TGTGCCAGCTCACCGGCAGCCAACGTCCTGACTTTC | CASSPAANVLTF | TRBJ2-6 | TRBV18 | - | -
TGTGCCAGCAGTTACCCTCGGCCAGGGGATCCCCTCCACTTT | CASSYPRPGDPLHF | TRBJ1-6 | TRBV6-2/TRBV6-3 | - | many
TGCGCCAGCAGCGAACCCTTTCGGGGGCCTAGCACAGATACGCAGTATTTT | CASSEPFRGPSTDTQYF | TRBJ2-3 | TRBV5-1 | - | -
TGTGCCAGCAGCTTAGGGGGAAAAGATGGCTACACCTTC | CASSLGGKDGYTF | TRBJ1-2 | TRBV7-9 | - | -
TGCAGTGCTAGCGACCTGGACAGAACAGATACGCAGTATTTT | CSASDLDRTDTQYF | TRBJ2-3 | TRBV20-1 | - | -
TGTGCCAGCAGCTTCCAGACAGCACCGAATGAAAAACTGTTTTTT | CASSFQTAPNEKLFF | TRBJ1-4 | TRBV7-2 | - | -
TGTGCCAGCATACAGGGGCCGCCTCGGTACAATGAGCAGTTCTTC | CASIQGPPRYNEQFF | TRBJ2-1 | TRBV12-3/TRBV12-4 | TRBD1 | few
TGCGCCAGCAGCCAAGATGTGGCTCCGAGCGTATATTTT | CASSQDVAPSVYF | TRBJ1-3 | TRBV4-1 | - | few
TGTGCCAGCAGTGACCGGGAGGGTCAGCCCCAGCATTTT | CASSDREGQPQHF | TRBJ1-5 | TRBV6-1 | - | few
TGCGCCAGCAGCGTATCCGGGACAGGGTACAATGAGCAGTTCTTC | CASSVSGTGYNEQFF | TRBJ2-1 | TRBV5-1 | TRBD1 | few
TGTGCCAGCAGCTTAGCAGGGTATAATGAAAAACTGTTTTTT | CASSLAGYNEKLFF | TRBJ1-4 | TRBV7-9 | - | many
TGTGCCAGCAGCCGGGACAGGGGAGTCGAAAAACTGTTTTTT | CASSRDRGVEKLFF | TRBJ1-4 | TRBV12-3/TRBV12-4 | TRBD1 | few
TGCGCCAGCAGCTTGACGCCGGACAACATGAACACTGAAGCTTTCTTT | CASSLTPDNMNTEAFF | TRBJ1-1 | TRBV5-1 | - | few
TGTGCCAGCAGCGTCCGGGCGGATCGCACAGATACGCAGTATTTT | CASSVRADRTDTQYF | TRBJ2-3 | TRBV9 | - | many
TGTGCCACCAGTGACCCTGACCGCCCAGATACGCAGTATTTT | CATSDPDRPDTQYF | TRBJ2-3 | TRBV24-1 | - | many
TGTGCCAGCAGTTATGGGACTATCTACGAGCAGTACTTC | CASSYGTIYEQYF | TRBJ2-7 | TRBV6-6 | TRBD2 | few
TGTGCCAGCAGTGATCCGGACAGGCCGAGACAAGGGGAGCTGTTTTTT | CASSDPDRPRQGELFF | TRBJ2-2 | TRBV25-1 | TRBD1 | -
TGTGCCAGCTCACCACCCGGGAGAGATATGGAGACCCAGTACTTC | CASSPPGRDMETQYF | TRBJ2-5 | TRBV18 | - | -
TGCAGCGTTGATGCAGTCGGTCTGCATGGCTACACCTTC | CSVDAVGLHGYTF | TRBJ1-2 | TRBV29-1 | - | few
TGTGCCAGCAGGCGTTCGATAGCGGGGGGATTCCAAGAGACCCAGTACTTC | CASRRSIAGGFQETQYF | TRBJ2-5 | TRBV6-5 | TRBD2 | few
TGTGCCAGCAGCCAAGGACTCCGCATCGACCGACACAATGAGCAGTTCTTC | CASSQGLRIDRHNEQFF | TRBJ2-1 | TRBV14 | - | few
TGTGCCAGCAGTTACGAAAGGGGGCAAACTGAAGCTTTCTTT | CASSYERGQTEAFF | TRBJ1-1 | TRBV6-6 | TRBD1 | -
TGTGCCAGCAGCGGGGGCAGACTAGAGACCCAGTACTTC | CASSGGRLETQYF | TRBJ2-5 | TRBV9 | - | -
TGTGCCAGCAGCTTAGCTCCCAACACTGAAGCTTTCTTT | CASSLAPNTEAFF | TRBJ1-1 | TRBV7-2 | - | many
TGCAGTGCTAGGCCAGCGGGGAGCACAGATACGCAGTATTTT | CSARPAGSTDTQYF | TRBJ2-3 | TRBV20-1 | TRBD2 | -
TGTGCCAGCAGCTCGCAAGAACTAGCGGGGGGTAGCAATGAGCAGTTCTTC | CASSSQELAGGSNEQFF | TRBJ2-1 | TRBV11-3 | TRBD2 | -
TGTGCCAGCTCACCGAGTCAGTCCAATCAGCCCCAGCATTTT | CASSPSQSNQPQHF | TRBJ1-5 | TRBV18 | - | many
TGTGCCAGCAGCTACCTTGGGTACAATGAGCAGTTCTTC | CASSYLGYNEQFF | TRBJ2-1 | TRBV7-3 | - | -